This record covers a single T cell receptor (beta chain). It has no known antigen specificity. Nothing much larger sits one base from this clone, and base qualities are not available. This sample was taken from a study of shared clonotypes between healthy human individuals (dated by TCRdb to the early 2020s). For the study in its entirety: A couple of women and a few men aged 18 to 49 years were included in the cohort. Per donor, three plates each were used for CD4 naive and CD4 memory, two for CD8 naive, and one for CD8 memory. To estimate repertoire size and how much clonotype sharing occurs between individuals, the study deeply sequenced the blood TCR repertoires of several healthy adults. Different laboratories and diverse techniques were used to prepare libraries and sequence TCR repertoires, to increase sequencing depth and limit assay-specific biases. Each donor's leukapheresis produced roughly between roughly 0.85 and 9 billion PBMCs. General study outcomes and caveats: The genetic and exposure-history diversity represented was limited by the small number of donors. Pairwise subsampling led to the expectation that sequencing depth would affect the degree of clonotype sharing among donors. Even with the large sequencing depth, rarefaction of the sorted-subset datasets indicated that sequencing was incomplete. Roughly 5% of naive CD4, 3.5% of naive CD8, roughly 2.4% of memory CD4, and about 0.4% of memory CD8 clonotypes were shared across a few donors. Sampling was limited to blood, and TCR repertoires in tissue likely differ from TCR repertoires in blood. Naive subsets generally had larger estimated clonotype richness than memory subsets. Clonotypes shared by all four sorted-subset donors showed higher generation probabilities than non-shared clonotypes.

Per the germline V gene, MDHEN is the CDR1 and SYDVKM is the CDR2. Its CDR3 holds 15 amino acids, cysteine through phenylalanine. The retained sequence is limited to the CDR3, 45 bases, with the frame set at the first base. Trimming removed 3 bases from V and 11 bases from J; the gene matches leave 10 bases unexplained. For the CD8 naive samples, CD45RO-negative cells were positively selected for CCR7, yielding a CD45RA+CCR7+ population from which TemRA cells were excluded. Healthy HIV-negative adults with no recently reported acute infections or vaccinations were included as donors. Every donor was a Caucasian adult living in Nashville, Tennessee, USA. Blood was obtained by leukapheresis, after which PBMCs were separated by Ficoll-Histopaque density gradient centrifugation and cryopreserved in liquid nitrogen vapor phase. Analytical flow cytometry was used to check the purity and quantity of each magnetically sorted T cell population. From each sorted fraction, genomic DNA was isolated and quantified by UV absorbance on a Nanodrop 2000c.

TCR CDR3 regions were amplified from genomic DNA by multiplex PCR using the deep immunoSEQ assay. For each cell subset, the extracted genomic DNA was distributed evenly across all wells of several immunoSEQ 96-well plates, and each plate served as one replicate. Each replicate PCR for sorted subsets received around 0.2 ug genomic DNA, equal to 30,000 or so T cell genomes. The purified libraries were quantified using a Qubit 3.0 fluorometer, sized with a Bioanalyzer 2100, and then quantified again using the KAPA Library Quantification kit. A separate single-read 150-cycle Illumina NextSeq 550 flow cell was used to sequence each immunoSEQ 96-well plate. The paper's processing steps were these. Because the immunoSEQ output included only junctional sequences and no quality scores, the filtering could not be the same as the filtering used for full-length reads. To assign V/J genes and CDR3, sequences were annotated against IMGT germline references using PyIR, a Python wrapper for IgBLAST v1.9. Any read was removed if the V/J assignment was weak (E-value above 1e-6), the CDR3 was missing, or the read contained stop codons, out-of-frame junctions, or ambiguous translated residues. A V3J clonotype was defined by an identical inferred V gene, J gene, and CDR3 amino acid sequence. Percentage overlap between repertoires was computed as shared unique clonotypes divided by the size of the smaller repertoire. RTK rarefaction, the Chao1 estimator, and Recon v2.1 estimates of unobserved clonotypes were used to assess repertoire richness. OLGA was used to compute generation probabilities for all TCRbeta clonotypes that the gDNA method yielded from a few donors. TCRdb's version of the immuneACCESS table is confined to in-frame rearrangements and falls short of the full clone set. An unresolved V gene accounts for under half of the shortfall where checked; the remainder is of unknown origin. V and J calls and clone size are as listed in that table; D and trimming were resolved from the DNA. Recorded for this sample are about 2,100,000 clones; under 95% of them occurred a single time. More than 1.5% of the sample is in the top ten clones.

The origin of this receptor is a young man in good health. Some clones in this sample may be carry-over from other donors' samples. The sample consisted of naive CD8+ T cells from PBMCs. The meaning of the sample's cell subset or site label: CD45RA+CCR7+. The sequence joins TRBV28 to TRBJ2-5; TRBD2 matches 12 bases in the middle. The CDR3 protein is CASSFTSGRPVVQYF. The nucleotides read TGTGCCAGCAGTTTTACTAGCGGGAGGCCTGTCGTTCAGTACTTC.